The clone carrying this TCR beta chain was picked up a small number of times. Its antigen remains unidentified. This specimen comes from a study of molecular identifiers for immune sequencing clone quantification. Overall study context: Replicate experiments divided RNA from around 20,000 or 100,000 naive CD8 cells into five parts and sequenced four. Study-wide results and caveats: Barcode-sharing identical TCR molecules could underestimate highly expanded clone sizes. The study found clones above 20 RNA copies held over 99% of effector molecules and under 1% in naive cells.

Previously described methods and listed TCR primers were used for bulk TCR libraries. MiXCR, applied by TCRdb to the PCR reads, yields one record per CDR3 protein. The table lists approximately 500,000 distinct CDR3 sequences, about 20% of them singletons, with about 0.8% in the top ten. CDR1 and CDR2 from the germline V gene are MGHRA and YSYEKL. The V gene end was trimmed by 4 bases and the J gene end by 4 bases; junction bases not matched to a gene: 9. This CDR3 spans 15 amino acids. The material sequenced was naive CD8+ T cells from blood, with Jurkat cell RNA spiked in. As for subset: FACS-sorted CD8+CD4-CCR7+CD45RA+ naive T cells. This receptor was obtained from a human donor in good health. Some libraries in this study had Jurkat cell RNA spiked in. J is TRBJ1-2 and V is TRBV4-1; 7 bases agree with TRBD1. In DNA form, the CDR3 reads TGCGCCAGCAGCCCGCGGACAGGCTGGACCTATGGCTACACCTTC. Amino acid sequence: CASSPRTGWTYGYTF.